Below, one T cell receptor (beta chain) is given with its context. The specificity of this receptor is unknown. Base qualities are not provided; no much larger clone lies one nucleotide away. These data belong to a study of T cell repertoires in ileal Crohn's disease (dated by TCRdb to between 2017 and 2020). Describing the broader study: The median duration of disease was approximately 7.9 years, and at the time of surgery around 35% of patients were active smokers. Surgery was performed for a complication in all patients, with stricturing disease in approximately 60% and penetrating disease in approximately 40%. About half of the patients received postoperative therapy: fewer than 12 received thiopurines and approximately 19 received anti-TNF agents. TCR repertoire analysis was done in a few dozen Crohn's disease patients from a prospective multicentre cohort. Running in parallel with the study was a multicentre cohort set up to find predictors of early endoscopic recurrence following ileocolonic resection. A Rutgeerts score higher than i0 was the definition used for endoscopic postoperative recurrence. A total of 171 mucosal samples from roughly 50 patients were sequenced, collected from several sites on the surgical specimen as well as at postoperative endoscopy.

Beyond this particular receptor, the publication reports: A significantly higher proportion of clonal expansions was observed in active smokers at surgery than in non-smokers (25.9% vs 17.9%, p=0.02). Higher percentages of high-frequency clones at the time of surgery were linked to endoscopic recurrence, and every patient with clonality above 26.8% (18/57) had recurrence. Only a subgroup of patients, of unstated size, had their mucosal CD4 and CD8 T cells sorted and sequenced. Compared with CD4 T cells, sorted CD8 T cells held more high-frequency clones, which suggests that the mucosal expansions were mostly CD8.

Adults with ileal or ileocolonic Crohn's disease for whom ileocolonic resection was indicated were considered eligible. Whole ileal mucosal biopsies were kept frozen at -80 degrees C prior to DNA extraction. Genomic DNA was extracted from frozen whole biopsies using a TRizol-based method and was quantified with a NanoDrop 2000 spectrophotometer. From the cysteine through the phenylalanine, the CDR3 covers 13 amino acids. This entry keeps only the CDR3 DNA: 39 bases, framed from base 1. In the germline V gene (reference sequence), CDR1 corresponds to SEHNR and CDR2 to FQNEAQ. The junction carries 6 bases between V and J, which are trimmed by 2 bases and 2 bases respectively. Around 0.45 micrograms of biopsy DNA per sample were submitted for commercial TCRB immunosequencing. A two-step, amplification bias-controlled multiplex PCR was used by Adaptive Biotechnology to amplify CDR3 regions from genomic DNA. The first PCR used primers for every V and J gene segment; the second PCR added barcodes and Illumina adapters. CDR3 libraries were sequenced on an Illumina instrument. As for the authors' bioinformatics: The analysis drew on both the pipelines supplied by the vendor and custom analysis of the raw data in R/Bioconductor running R version 3.3.0. Clonality, ranging from 0 to 1, was calculated as the inverse of the normalised Shannon entropy of all productive clones. High-frequency clones were defined as the share of the repertoire occupied by the top 100 clones, with only clones passing a 95% confidence test being retained. Overlap between samples was measured with the Morisita-Horn index, while repertoire diversity was measured with the Simpson index. TCRdb retrieved this table from immuneACCESS and kept in-frame rearrangements only. Not all clones are present; in checked studies, unresolved V genes account for under half, and no reason is known for the remainder. That table gives V, J and clone size, and the DNA gave D and trimming. In this sample the table shows under 6,000 clones, around 80% of which occur a single time. The ten largest clones add up to approximately 6.6% of the sample.

The TCR sequence derives from an adult with Crohn's disease. The chain joins TRBV7-9 to TRBJ1-1; no confident D gene assignment can be made. Sequenced input: ileal tissue. The sequenced DNA is TGTGCCAGCAGCTTAACGGGTAACACTGAAGCTTTCTTT. This encodes CASSLTGNTEAFF.